The 18 T cell receptor beta chains below come from one sample, sequenced in a study of T cells in Graves' hyperthyroidism and ophthalmopathy. TCR beta CDR3 sequences were amplified from RNA transcripts. First-round RT-PCR targeting the TCR CDR3 was performed with the HTBI primer set. TCRdb called the multiplex PCR reads again in MiXCR, with one record for every CDR3 protein. The sample records 340,000 or so distinct CDR3 sequences, over 20% being singletons. The sample consisted of blood. The source of these receptors is a woman between 45 and 60 years old with Graves' hyperthyroidism.

The table lists this clonotype with many counts. This chain uses TRBV3-1 with TRBJ1-3; unclear D gene. The CDR3 runs to 15 residues. The germline V gene encodes CDR1 LGHDT and CDR2 YNNKEL (reference sequence). Deletions cut 3 bases from V and 0 bases from J, with 9 bases between. The CDR3: CASSHRGGSGNTIYF. CDR3 nucleotide sequence: TGTGCCAGCAGCCACCGGGGTGGCTCTGGAAACACCATATATTTT.

This clonotype was seen only a few times. This chain links TRBV10-3 with TRBJ2-1, with 7 bases identical to TRBD1. Germline CDR1 and CDR2: ENHRY and SYGVKD. V trimming: 3 bases; J trimming: 4 bases; junction bases outside the gene matches: 12. The CDR3 length is 17 residues. The CDR3, as DNA: TGTGCCATCAGTGACGGCCGACAGGGCTCCTCTTACAATGAGCAGTTCTTC. This codes for CAISDGRQGSSYNEQFF.

This clonotype was detected only a few times. The V call is TRBV6-1, the J call TRBJ2-3; 8 bases are a match to TRBD1. Trimming cost V 5 bases and J 1 base; bases outside gene matches: 5. The CDR3 length is 15 residues. The V gene's germline CDR1 is MNHNS and CDR2 SASEGT. CDR3 in amino acids: CASSPTGGGTDTQYF. The CDR3 DNA reads as TGTGCCAGCAGTCCCACAGGGGGTGGCACAGATACGCAGTATTTT.

Only a few counts were recorded for this clonotype. The chain is built from TRBV10-3 and TRBJ2-1; TRBD1 matches 7 bases. The V gene end was trimmed by 2 bases and the J gene end by 3 bases; junction bases not matched to a gene: 1. CDR3 length equals 14 residues. Germline V gene lookup returns CDR1 ENHRY and CDR2 SYGVKD. This CDR3 is CAISETGDYNEQFF. DNA of the CDR3: TGTGCCATCAGTGAGACAGGGGACTACAATGAGCAGTTCTTC.

This clonotype occurred many times. The V gene is TRBV13, the J gene TRBJ2-2; TRBD2 agrees at 15 bases. This CDR3 contains 20 residues. The germline CDR1 and CDR2 sequences are PRHDT and FYEKMQ (reference sequence). V lost 4 bases, J lost 5 bases, and 14 bases stayed unmatched. In DNA, the CDR3 is TGTGCCAGCAGCTCAACACCGGGACTAGCGGGAGGATTTGGAACCGGGGAGCTGTTTTTT. Translated: CASSSTPGLAGGFGTGELFF.

The chain carries TRBV4-1 and TRBJ1-2; D call uncertain. Trimming stripped 1 base from V and 4 bases from J, with 10 bases between. The CDR3 runs 14 residues. Germline CDR1 is MGHRA and CDR2 is YSYEKL. Here the CDR3 DNA reads TGCGCCAGCAGCCAAGTAGCAAATCCCTATGGCTACACCTTC. Encoded protein: CASSQVANPYGYTF.

This clonotype was seen at least ten times. The rearrangement joins TRBV7-2 to TRBJ1-2, with no clear D. In germline, CDR1 is SGHTA, CDR2 FQGNSA. Trimming stripped 3 bases from V and 1 base from J, with 12 bases between. CDR3 length equals 15 residues. CDR3 DNA sequence: TGTGCCAGCAGCTTCCCGAACAGCCTTAACTATGGCTACACCTTC. This translates into CASSFPNSLNYGYTF.

This clonotype showed up many times. The chain is built from TRBV5-5 and TRBJ2-3; D is possibly TRBD2 (6 bases). The CDR3 length is 15 residues. Trimming took off 6 bases at V and 3 bases at J, with 17 bases between the two ends. The germline V gene has CDR1 SGHKS and CDR2 YYEKEE (reference sequence). The CDR3 region has the DNA TGTGCCAGCACCGGGGACTTCCGGGAGACAGATACGCAGTATTTT. Amino acid sequence: CASTGDFRETDTQYF.

The genes are TRBV18 and TRBJ2-2, with D unclear. Germline-derived CDR1 and CDR2 are KGHSH and LQKENI. The V and J ends lost 2 bases and 0 bases respectively, with 10 bases between them. This CDR3 contains 16 residues. The CDR3 protein is CASSPINAANTGELFF. CDR3 sequence (DNA): TGTGCCAGCTCACCAATTAACGCCGCGAACACCGGGGAGCTGTTTTTT.

A remark on this clonotype: A much larger clone lies a single base off, so this may be a read error. The CDR3 is CASSESVGFGNQPQHF. In nucleotides, the CDR3 is TGCGCCAGCAGTGAGTCTGTGGGATTTGGCAATCAGCCCCAGCATTTT. This chain joins TRBV10-2 and TRBJ1-5; no definite D call. V was trimmed by 0 bases and J by 2 bases, leaving 11 bases between them. The CDR3 is 16 amino acids. The germline gives CDR1 WSHSY, CDR2 SAAADI.

This clonotype was observed at least ten times. The chain carries TRBV2 and TRBJ1-5, with 11 bases identical to TRBD1. This CDR3 is 14 amino acids long. The germline CDR1 and CDR2 sequences are SNHLY and FYNNEI. After removal of 6 bases from V and 9 bases from J, the junction contained 7 bases not matched to a gene. The CDR3 nucleotides are TGTGCCAGCAGCTCCGGGACAGGGGGTCCGCCCCAGCATTTT. Translation gives CASSSGTGGPPQHF.

The gene calls are TRBV7-2 and TRBJ2-5; the D gene is possibly TRBD2 (5 bases). Germline-derived CDR1 and CDR2 are SGHTA and FQGNSA. The CDR3 has 12 amino acids. Trimming removed 6 bases at V and 3 bases at J, with 8 bases between. CDR3 in amino acids: CASRDLEETQYF. In DNA form, the CDR3 reads TGTGCCAGCAGGGACTTAGAAGAGACCCAGTACTTC.

This chain links TRBV20-1 with TRBJ2-1; the D call may be TRBD1 or TRBD2 (5 bases each). CDR3 size: 12 residues. V gave up 6 bases and J gave up 4 bases, with 10 bases separating them. In germline, CDR1 is DFQATT, CDR2 SNEGSKA (reference sequence). The CDR3 loop is CSANGAYNEQFF. For the CDR3, the DNA is TGCAGTGCAAACGGGGCATACAATGAGCAGTTCTTC.

This clonotype occurred many times. In DNA form, the CDR3 reads TGTGCCAGCCAGGGTGGAGATCAGCCCCAGCATTTT. Translation: CASQGGDQPQHF. The chain couples TRBV6-1 to TRBJ1-5; the D gene is possibly TRBD1 (5 bases). Trimming cost V 8 bases and J 5 bases, with 10 bases left between them. There are 12 residues in the CDR3. Germline lookup yields CDR1 MNHNS and CDR2 SASEGT.

This clonotype was seen repeatedly, ten times or more. The CDR3 is CASSEGLTYGYTF. CDR3 in DNA: TGTGCCAGCAGTGAAGGGCTTACCTATGGCTACACCTTC. This chain uses TRBV12-3 or TRBV12-4 with TRBJ1-2; D gene unclear. The V end was cut by 5 bases, the J end by 4 bases, with 11 bases between. The CDR3 has 13 amino acids.

There are many counts of this clonotype. The V gene is TRBV5-1, the J gene TRBJ2-1, with D unclear. V was trimmed by 0 bases and J by 1 base, leaving 11 bases between them. CDR1 and CDR2 from the germline V gene are SGHRS and YFSETQ. This CDR3 is 16 amino acids long. The chain's CDR3 is CASSLVAGSSYNEQFF. CDR3 in DNA: TGCGCCAGCAGCTTGGTGGCAGGTTCATCCTACAATGAGCAGTTCTTC.

This chain joins TRBV7-3 and TRBJ1-3, with D possibly TRBD1 on 5 matching bases. The V end was cut by 2 bases, the J end by 0 bases, with 11 bases between. The length of the CDR3 is 16 residues. Germline assignment: CDR1 SGHTA and CDR2 FQGTGA. CDR3 residues: CASSLGARDSGNTIYF. Here the CDR3 DNA reads TGTGCCAGCAGCTTAGGGGCCAGGGACTCTGGAAACACCATATATTTT.

The table lists this clonotype with many counts. The chain employs TRBV7-2 and TRBJ2-4, with 9 bases matching TRBD1. The CDR3 is 14 amino acids. Germline lookup yields CDR1 SGHTA and CDR2 FQGNSA. V dropped 5 bases and J dropped 9; count of bases not matched to a gene: 8. The CDR3 sequence: CASSQQGAGGIQYF. The CDR3 nucleotides read TGTGCCAGCAGCCAACAGGGGGCGGGTGGCATTCAGTACTTC.